The source of this T cell receptor beta chain is a study of cytomegalovirus exposure and HLA in healthy donors. Study-wide findings and caveats: In vitro confirmation showed a few CMV-associated chains to be CMV antigen specific. Across donors, most TCRs were seen rarely, yet some public ones were widespread.

Primers: 60 Vbeta forward and 13 Jbeta reverse. Libraries were prepared by immunoSEQ multiplex PCR; TCRdb keeps only in-frame clonotypes and omits some of them. Among roughly 100,000 clones listed, 60% to 85% were seen once. Trimming removed 5 bases from V and 5 bases from J; junction bases left unmatched: 2. This CDR3 spans 14 amino acids. Germline V gives CDR1 SGHVS, CDR2 FNYEAQ. This clone was seen more than once but under ten times. The antigen remains undetermined. This TCR came from a man aged 35 to 55 in good health and CMV-seronegative. The chain carries TRBV7-6 and TRBJ2-5, with TRBD2 identical over 13 bases. Specimen: PBMCs. The CDR3 is CASSLTSGRETQYF. DNA for the CDR3: TGTGCCAGCAGCCTGACTAGCGGGAGGGAGACCCAGTACTTC. The complete variable domain, with remaining parts taken from reference TRBV7-6 and TRBJ2-5, reads GAGVSQSPRYKVTKRGQDVALRCDPISGHVSLYWYRQALGQGPEFLTYFNYEAQQDKSGLPNDRFSAERPEGSISTLTIQRTEQRDSAMYRCASSLTSGRETQYFGPGTRLLVL.